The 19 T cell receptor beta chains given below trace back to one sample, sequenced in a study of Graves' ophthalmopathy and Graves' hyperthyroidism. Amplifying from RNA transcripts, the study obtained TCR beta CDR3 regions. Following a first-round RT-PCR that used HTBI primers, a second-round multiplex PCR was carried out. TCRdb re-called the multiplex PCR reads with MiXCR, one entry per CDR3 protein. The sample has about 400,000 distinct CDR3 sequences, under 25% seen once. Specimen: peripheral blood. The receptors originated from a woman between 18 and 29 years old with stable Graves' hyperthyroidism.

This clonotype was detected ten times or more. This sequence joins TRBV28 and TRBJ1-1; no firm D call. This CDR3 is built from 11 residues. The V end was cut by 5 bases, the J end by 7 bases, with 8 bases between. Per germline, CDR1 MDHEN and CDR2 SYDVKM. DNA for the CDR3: TGTGCCAGCAGTGGTGTTCTTGAAGCTTTCTTT. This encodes CASSGVLEAFF. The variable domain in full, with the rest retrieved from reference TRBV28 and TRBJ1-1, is DVKVTQSSRYLVKRTGEKVFLECVQDMDHENMFWYRQDPGLGLRLIYFSYDVKMKEKGDIPEGYSVSREKKERFSLILESASTNQTSMYLCASSGVLEAFFGQGTRLTVV.

The CDR3 region is CATSDSSGQGRETQYF. The CDR3 bases are TGTGCCACCAGTGATTCCTCAGGACAGGGTCGGGAGACCCAGTACTTC. The V gene is TRBV24-1, the J gene TRBJ2-5; TRBD1 matches at 8 bases. Germline V gene lookup returns CDR1 KGHDR and CDR2 SFDVKD. V was pared by 2 bases and J by 5 bases, with 9 bases of the junction left unmatched. The CDR3 is made up of 16 amino acids.

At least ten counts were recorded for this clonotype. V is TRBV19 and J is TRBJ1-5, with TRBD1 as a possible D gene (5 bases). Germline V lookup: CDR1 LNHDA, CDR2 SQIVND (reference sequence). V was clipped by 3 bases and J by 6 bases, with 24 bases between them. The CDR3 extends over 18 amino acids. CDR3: CASSMSFSGGVVSQPQHF. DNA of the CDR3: TGTGCCAGTAGTATGTCTTTCTCTGGGGGGGTTGTTAGTCAGCCCCAGCATTTT.

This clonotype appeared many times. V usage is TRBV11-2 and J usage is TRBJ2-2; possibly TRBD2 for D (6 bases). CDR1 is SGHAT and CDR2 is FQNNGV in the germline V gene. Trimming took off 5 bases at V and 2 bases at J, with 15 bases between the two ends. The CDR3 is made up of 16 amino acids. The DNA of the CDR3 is TGTGCCAGCAGCACCCATAGCGGAACAAACACCGGGGAGCTGTTTTTT. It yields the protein CASSTHSGTNTGELFF.

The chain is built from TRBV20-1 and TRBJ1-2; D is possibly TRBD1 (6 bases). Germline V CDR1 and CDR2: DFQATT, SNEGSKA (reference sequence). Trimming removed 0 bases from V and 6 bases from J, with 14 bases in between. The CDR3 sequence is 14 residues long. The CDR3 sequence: CSARDQRGEDGYTF. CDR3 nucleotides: TGCAGTGCTAGAGATCAGAGGGGGGAAGATGGCTACACCTTC.

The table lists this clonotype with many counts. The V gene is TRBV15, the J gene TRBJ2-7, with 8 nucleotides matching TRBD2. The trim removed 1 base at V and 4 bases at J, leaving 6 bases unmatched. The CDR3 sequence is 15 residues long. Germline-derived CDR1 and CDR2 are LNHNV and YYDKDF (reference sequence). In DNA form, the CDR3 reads TGTGCCACCAGCAGAGCGGGGGGGGAAAGGTACGAGCAGTACTTC. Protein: CATSRAGGERYEQYF.

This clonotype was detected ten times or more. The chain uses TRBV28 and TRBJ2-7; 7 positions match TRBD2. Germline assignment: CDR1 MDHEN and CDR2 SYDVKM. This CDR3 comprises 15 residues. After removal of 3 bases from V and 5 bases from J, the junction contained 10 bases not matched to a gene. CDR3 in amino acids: CASSFSRGGYHEQYF. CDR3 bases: TGTGCCAGCAGTTTCTCCCGGGGAGGGTACCACGAGCAGTACTTC.

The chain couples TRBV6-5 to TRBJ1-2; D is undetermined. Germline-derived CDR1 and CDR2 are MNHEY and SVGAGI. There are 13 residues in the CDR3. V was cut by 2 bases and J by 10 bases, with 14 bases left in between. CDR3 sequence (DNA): TGTGCCAGCAGTTACACGCCGAACTGGGACTACACCTTC. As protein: CASSYTPNWDYTF.

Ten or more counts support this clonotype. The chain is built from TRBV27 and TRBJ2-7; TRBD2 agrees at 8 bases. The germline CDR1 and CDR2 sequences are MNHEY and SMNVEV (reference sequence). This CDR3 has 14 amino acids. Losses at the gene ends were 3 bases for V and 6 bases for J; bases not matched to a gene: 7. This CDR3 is CASSLSAGGLEQYF. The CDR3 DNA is TGTGCCAGCAGTTTGTCTGCGGGAGGACTCGAGCAGTACTTC.

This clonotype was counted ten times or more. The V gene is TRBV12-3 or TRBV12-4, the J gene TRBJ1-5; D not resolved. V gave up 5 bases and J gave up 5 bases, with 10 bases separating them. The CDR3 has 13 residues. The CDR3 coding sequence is TGTGCCAGCAGTCCTGGATTGGATCAGCCCCAGCATTTT. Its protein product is CASSPGLDQPQHF.

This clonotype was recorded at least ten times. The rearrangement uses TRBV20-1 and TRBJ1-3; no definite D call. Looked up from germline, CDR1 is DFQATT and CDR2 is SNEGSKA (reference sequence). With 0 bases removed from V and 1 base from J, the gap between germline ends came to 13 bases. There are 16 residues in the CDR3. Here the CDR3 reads CSARDGWAPSGNTIYF. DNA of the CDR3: TGCAGTGCTAGAGATGGCTGGGCCCCATCTGGAAACACCATATATTTT.

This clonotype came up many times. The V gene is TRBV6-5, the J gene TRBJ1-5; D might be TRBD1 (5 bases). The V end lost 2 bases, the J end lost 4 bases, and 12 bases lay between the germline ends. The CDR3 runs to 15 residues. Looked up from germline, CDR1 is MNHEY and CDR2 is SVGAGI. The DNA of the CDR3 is TGTGCCAGCAGTTACGGGACCAGGGCAAATCAGCCCCAGCATTTT. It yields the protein CASSYGTRANQPQHF.

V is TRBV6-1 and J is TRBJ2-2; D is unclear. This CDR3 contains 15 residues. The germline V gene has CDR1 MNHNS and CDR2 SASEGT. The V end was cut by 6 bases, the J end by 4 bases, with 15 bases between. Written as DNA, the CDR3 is TGTGCCAGCAGCCCTCATAGGTCTCGCACCGGGGAGCTGTTTTTT. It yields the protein CASSPHRSRTGELFF.

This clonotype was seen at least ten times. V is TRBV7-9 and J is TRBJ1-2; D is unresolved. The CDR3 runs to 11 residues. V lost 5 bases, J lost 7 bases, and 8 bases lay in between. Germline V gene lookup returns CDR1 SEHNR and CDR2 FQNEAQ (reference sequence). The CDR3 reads CASSAKLGYTF. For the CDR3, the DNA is TGTGCCAGCAGCGCCAAGCTTGGCTACACCTTC.

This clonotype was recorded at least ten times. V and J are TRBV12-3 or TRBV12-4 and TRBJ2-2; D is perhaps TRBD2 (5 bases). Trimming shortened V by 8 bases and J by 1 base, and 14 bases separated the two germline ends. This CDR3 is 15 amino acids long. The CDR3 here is CASRKLAGNTGELFF. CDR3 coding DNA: TGTGCCAGCCGAAAGCTGGCGGGGAACACCGGGGAGCTGTTTTTT.

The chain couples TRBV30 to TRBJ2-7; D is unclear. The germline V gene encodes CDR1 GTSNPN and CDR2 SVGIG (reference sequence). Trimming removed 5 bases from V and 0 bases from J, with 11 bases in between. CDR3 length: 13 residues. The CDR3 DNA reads TGTGCCTGGGGCAACAAGAACTCCTACGAGCAGTACTTC. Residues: CAWGNKNSYEQYF.

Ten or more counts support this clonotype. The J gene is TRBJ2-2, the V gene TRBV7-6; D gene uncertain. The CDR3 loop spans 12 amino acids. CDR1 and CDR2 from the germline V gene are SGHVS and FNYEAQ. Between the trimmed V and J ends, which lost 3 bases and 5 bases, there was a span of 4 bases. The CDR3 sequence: CASSFYTGELFF. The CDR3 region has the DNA TGTGCCAGCAGCTTTTATACCGGGGAGCTGTTTTTT. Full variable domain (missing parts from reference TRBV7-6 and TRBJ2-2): GAGVSQSPRYKVTKRGQDVALRCDPISGHVSLYWYRQALGQGPEFLTYFNYEAQQDKSGLPNDRFSAERPEGSISTLTIQRTEQRDSAMYRCASSFYTGELFFGEGSRLTVL.

CDR3 amino acids: CASSHLHF. The CDR3 DNA reads as TGTGCCAGCAGTCATCTCCACTTT. The chain is built from TRBV6-2 or TRBV6-3 and TRBJ1-6; D gene uncertain. The CDR3 sequence is 8 residues long. The V end was cut by 5 bases, the J end by 16 bases, with 3 bases between. Germline V gene sequence: CDR1 MNHEY, CDR2 SVGEGT.

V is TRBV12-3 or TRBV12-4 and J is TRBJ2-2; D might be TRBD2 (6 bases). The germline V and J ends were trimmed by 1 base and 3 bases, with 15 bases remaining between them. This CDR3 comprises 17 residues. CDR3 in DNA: TGTGCCAGCAGTTTAGTAGTAGCGGTACGGGACACCGGGGAGCTGTTTTTT. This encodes CASSLVVAVRDTGELFF.